Many counts were recorded for the clone carrying this T cell receptor beta chain. Its antigen is as yet unknown. These data originate in a study of CD8 T cells in ankylosing spondylitis. Broader study findings: The disease-linked clones had a CD8+ phenotype and low blood frequencies.

The CDR3 contains 15 residues. The germline V gene encodes CDR1 DFQATT and CDR2 SNEGSKA (reference sequence). The V end was cut by 2 bases, the J end by 3 bases, with 17 bases between. Quantitative 5'-RACE with molecular barcodes was used to make the TCR beta libraries. MiXCR, applied by TCRdb to the 5' RACE reads, yields one record per CDR3 protein. The table records more than 250,000 distinct CDR3 sequences, around a tenth of them present only once. V gene TRBV20-1 combines with J gene TRBJ2-7; tentative D call: TRBD2 (5 bases). This sequence originates from a female donor with ankylosing spondylitis or in good health (not recorded which). Sequenced sample: blood, either unsorted or a sorted T cell fraction (not recorded which). CDR3 residues: CSARKRGFQNYEQYF. The CDR3, as DNA: TGCAGTGCTAGAAAACGAGGGTTCCAAAACTACGAGCAGTACTTC.